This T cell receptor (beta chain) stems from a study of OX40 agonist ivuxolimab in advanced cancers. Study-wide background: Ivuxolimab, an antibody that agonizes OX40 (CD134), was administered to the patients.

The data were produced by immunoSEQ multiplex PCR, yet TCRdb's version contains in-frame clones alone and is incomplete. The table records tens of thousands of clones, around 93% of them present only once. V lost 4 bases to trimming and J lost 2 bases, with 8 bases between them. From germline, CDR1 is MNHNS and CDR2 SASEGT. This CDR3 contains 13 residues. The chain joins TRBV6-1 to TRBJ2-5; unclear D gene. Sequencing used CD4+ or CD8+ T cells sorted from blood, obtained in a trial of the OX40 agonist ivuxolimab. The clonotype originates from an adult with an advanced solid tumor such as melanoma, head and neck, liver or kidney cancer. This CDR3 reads CASSALFQETQYF. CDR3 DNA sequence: TGTGCCAGCAGTGCACTGTTTCAAGAGACCCAGTACTTC.